This passage covers 20 T cell receptor beta chains from one sample sequenced in a study of response to subunit inactivated influenza vaccine. TCRdb re-derived calls from the RT-PCR reads in MiXCR, one entry per CDR3 protein. The table lists about 780,000 distinct CDR3 sequences, under 20% of them singletons. This sample comprised PBMCs from blood, obtained 4 to 6 days after vaccination. The receptors stem from a man aged 50 to 60 who received an inactivated influenza vaccine.

This clonotype was detected only a few times. The V call is TRBV29-1, the J call TRBJ2-1; 8 bases agree with TRBD2. With 7 bases clipped from V and 1 base from J, the junction kept 12 bases outside the gene matches. The CDR3 is made up of 16 amino acids. Germline-derived CDR1 and CDR2 are SQVTM and ANQGSEA. The CDR3 nucleotides are TGCAGCGCCGTGCCCCAGCGGGGGCCATCCTACAATGAGCAGTTCTTC. Protein sequence: CSAVPQRGPSYNEQFF.

This clonotype was observed a handful of times. At one end the junction does not follow the germline gene, possibly because of a read error. The chain has TRBV7-6 and TRBJ2-1, with 9 bases identical to TRBD2. CDR3 size: 18 residues. Germline loops: CDR1 SGHVS, CDR2 FNYEAQ. The CDR3 nucleotides are TGTGCCAGCAGCCCGAGCCTTGGCGGGGGGGCCAGTTCCTACAATGAGCAGTTC. This sequence encodes CASSPSLGGGASSYNEQF.

This clonotype was counted between two and nine times. The chain carries TRBV20-1 and TRBJ2-5, with 10 bases identical to TRBD1. The V segment lost 3 bases and the J segment 5 bases; nucleotides outside the gene matches: 9. The CDR3 totals 15 residues. Looked up from germline, CDR1 is DFQATT and CDR2 is SNEGSKA (reference sequence). The CDR3 protein is CSARGRTGGPETQYF. In nucleotides, the CDR3 is TGCAGTGCTAGGGGAAGGACAGGGGGGCCTGAGACCCAGTACTTC.

The CDR3: CAISDFGSSYNEQFF. DNA of the CDR3: TGTGCCATCAGTGATTTCGGGAGCTCCTACAATGAGCAGTTCTTC. This chain connects TRBV10-3 to TRBJ2-1; TRBD2 is a possible D gene (6 bases). Trimming took off 3 bases at V and 0 bases at J, with 9 bases between the two ends. The germline V gene has CDR1 ENHRY and CDR2 SYGVKD. This CDR3 has 15 residues.

There are many counts of this clonotype. This chain links TRBV4-3 with TRBJ2-3, with a weak D call TRBD1 (5 bases). The germline V gene has CDR1 LGHNA and CDR2 YSLEER. The CDR3 is 14 amino acids. Trimming removed 6 bases from V and 2 bases from J, with 12 bases in between. The DNA for the CDR3 is TGCGCCAGCAGGTACAGGATAAACACAGATACGCAGTATTTT. The encoded protein is CASRYRINTDTQYF.

The J gene is TRBJ2-3, the V gene TRBV6-1; 8 nucleotides match TRBD1. This CDR3 contains 14 residues. From germline, CDR1 is MNHNS and CDR2 SASEGT. Trimming removed 7 bases from V and 0 bases from J; junction bases left unmatched: 3. CDR3 loop: CASTGTGSTDTQYF. CDR3 bases: TGTGCCAGCACCGGGACAGGAAGCACAGATACGCAGTATTTT.

This clonotype has only a few counts. The chain recombines TRBV20-1 with TRBJ1-1; 7 bases map to TRBD1. Germline-derived CDR1 and CDR2 are DFQATT and SNEGSKA (reference sequence). The CDR3 length is 13 residues. The ends lost 2 bases at V and 11 bases at J; junction bases unmatched: 11. The CDR3, as DNA: TGCAGTGCTAGACCTACAGGGGAACGGGTGGCTTTCTTT. Residues: CSARPTGERVAFF.

This clonotype showed up just a few times. The rearrangement uses TRBV6-1 and TRBJ2-1, with D possibly TRBD1 on 6 matching bases. The V and J ends lost 6 bases and 7 bases respectively, with 16 bases between them. CDR3 length: 14 residues. Germline V gene data show CDR1 as MNHNS and CDR2 as SASEGT. The CDR3 DNA follows: TGTGCCAGCAGGGGTAGCACAGGGACAAATGAGCAGTTCTTC. Encoded protein: CASRGSTGTNEQFF.

The gene calls are TRBV12-3 or TRBV12-4 and TRBJ2-7; 7 nucleotides match TRBD2. The CDR3 loop spans 16 amino acids. Trimming cost V 5 bases and J 3 bases; bases outside gene matches: 13. The CDR3: CASSISGGGGIYEQYF. CDR3 DNA sequence: TGTGCCAGCAGTATATCAGGCGGCGGGGGTATCTACGAGCAGTACTTC.

There are many counts of this clonotype. At one end, the junction sequence differs from germline, possibly due to a read error. DNA for the CDR3: TGCGCCAGCAGCGTGGGGGCTAGCGGAAGCACAGATACGCAGTATTTT. This translates into CASSVGASGSTDTQYF. The chain carries TRBV9 and TRBJ2-3; perhaps TRBD2 as D (7 bases). The germline V gene has CDR1 SGDLS and CDR2 YYNGEE. The CDR3 extends over 16 amino acids.

In this sample, this clonotype turned up many times. The chain has TRBV6-5 and TRBJ1-1; D is unclear. The germline CDR1 and CDR2 sequences are MNHEY and SVGAGI. V was trimmed by 0 bases and J by 0 bases, leaving 8 bases between them. The CDR3 has 15 amino acids. CDR3 nucleotide sequence: TGTGCCAGCAGTTACTCGATAGGGATGAACACTGAAGCTTTCTTT. Amino acids: CASSYSIGMNTEAFF.

This clonotype appeared a few times. This chain connects TRBV12-3 or TRBV12-4 to TRBJ2-1, with 10 bases lining up with TRBD2. CDR3 size: 16 residues. J was trimmed by 6 bases and V by 1 base; bases with no gene match: 6. The CDR3 bases are TGTGCCAGCAGTTTAGGAGCGGGAGGGCCATTCAATGAGCAGTTCTTC. It yields the protein CASSLGAGGPFNEQFF.

The chain couples TRBV7-2 to TRBJ2-1, with TRBD2 identical over 7 bases. CDR3 length: 16 amino acids. Germline lookup yields CDR1 SGHTA and CDR2 FQGNSA. V was clipped by 4 bases and J by 3 bases; unmatched bases: 9. The chain's CDR3 is CASSSASGALYNEQFF. The CDR3 DNA is TGTGCCAGCAGCTCAGCTAGCGGAGCGCTCTACAATGAGCAGTTCTTC.

The chain combines TRBV7-9 with TRBJ2-1; D might be TRBD1 (5 bases). Germline CDR1 SEHNR, CDR2 FQNEAQ (reference sequence). Trimming removed 5 bases at V and 4 bases at J, with 18 bases between. The length of the CDR3 is 16 residues. Here the CDR3 DNA reads TGTGCCAGCAGCCTGCTCGGTGGGGCCATTTACAATGAGCAGTTCTTC. Its translation: CASSLLGGAIYNEQFF.

The V call is TRBV4-3, the J call TRBJ1-2; no clear D gene. The CDR3 loop spans 18 amino acids. Germline loops: CDR1 LGHNA, CDR2 YSLEER. Trimming cost V 0 bases and J 4 bases, with 21 bases left between them. The CDR3 DNA reads TGCGCCAGCAGCCAAGAAAGTAAGCGGCACATGGCTCCCTATGGCTACACCTTC. Translating it yields CASSQESKRHMAPYGYTF.

A remark on this clonotype: A junction end diverges from the germline sequence, so it may reflect a read error. The V call is TRBV24-1, the J call TRBJ2-2; D tentatively reads TRBD1 or TRBD2 (5 bases each). CDR1 is KGHDR and CDR2 is SFDVKD in the germline V gene. The CDR3 consists of 16 residues. The CDR3 DNA sequence: TGTGCCACCAGTGATTCCGGGACCTCGAACACCGGGGAGCTGTCTTTT. It encodes CATSDSGTSNTGELSF.

This clonotype was picked up many times. The junction does not match germline at one end; this may be a read error. The gene calls are TRBV5-1 and TRBJ2-1, with D unclear. Germline V gene data show CDR1 as SGHRS and CDR2 as YFSETQ. The CDR3 loop spans 13 amino acids. As DNA, the CDR3 is TGTGCCAGCAGTTTATCCTCCTACAATGAGCAGTTCTTC. Translated, it gives CASSLSSYNEQFF.

The chain uses TRBV4-2 and TRBJ2-3; 7 nucleotides align to TRBD2. This CDR3 has 17 amino acids. CDR1 is LGHNA and CDR2 is YNFKEQ in the germline V gene. V lost 0 bases to trimming and J lost 0 bases; unmatched junction nucleotides: 6. In DNA form, the CDR3 reads TGTGCCAGCAGCCAAGATGCTAGCGGCCCTAGCACAGATACGCAGTATTTT. The encoded protein is CASSQDASGPSTDTQYF.

This clonotype was seen more than once but under ten times. The chain recombines TRBV20-1 with TRBJ2-1; 8 nucleotides line up with TRBD1. Per germline, CDR1 DFQATT and CDR2 SNEGSKA (reference sequence). With 5 bases clipped from V and 1 base from J, the junction kept 13 bases outside the gene matches. There are 17 residues in the CDR3. DNA of the CDR3: TGCAGTGCTCAGGGGGCGCCCCCTCCCTTATCCTACAATGAGCAGTTCTTC. This codes for CSAQGAPPPLSYNEQFF.

The sample holds a few counts of this clonotype. The J gene is TRBJ1-2, the V gene TRBV2, with 9 bases that match TRBD1. V was clipped by 2 bases and J by 10 bases; unmatched bases: 11. The CDR3 is 15 residues long. CDR1 and CDR2 (germline): SNHLY, FYNNEI. The CDR3 DNA follows: TGTGCCAGCAGTGAACGTAGGGGGACAGGGCTCCTCTACACCTTC. Translation: CASSERRGTGLLYTF.